These 31 T cell receptor beta chains were sequenced from one sample in a study of blood T cell repertoires in COVID-19. Clones were read by immunoSEQ multiplex PCR, and TCRdb kept only the in-frame ones, dropping some. Of roughly 220,000 clones in the sample, 82% were seen once. Sequenced: peripheral blood. The origin of the receptors is a woman older than 75 with COVID-19, enrolled during active disease.

This sequence joins TRBV7-9 and TRBJ2-3; D perhaps matches TRBD2 (5 bases). CDR3 size: 15 residues. Germline loops: CDR1 SEHNR, CDR2 FQNEAQ (reference sequence). The V and J ends lost 0 bases and 8 bases respectively, with 15 bases between them. The CDR3 DNA reads TGTGCCAGCAGCTTAGCACTAGTCGTTAGCGCTACGCAGTATTTT. Amino acid sequence: CASSLALVVSATQYF.

This chain joins TRBV19 and TRBJ2-7; the D gene is possibly TRBD2 (5 bases). V lost 3 bases and J lost 7, with 13 bases in between. Germline loops: CDR1 LNHDA, CDR2 SQIVND (reference sequence). The CDR3 extends over 13 amino acids. CDR3 DNA sequence: TGTGCCAGTAGTATGGGAGCCGGTACAGAGCAGTACTTC. Encoded protein: CASSMGAGTEQYF.

This chain joins TRBV4-3 and TRBJ1-4; D unresolved. Per germline, CDR1 LGHNA and CDR2 YSLEER. Trimming left V 0 bases short and J 6 bases short, with 11 bases between. The CDR3 length is 15 residues. DNA for the CDR3: TGCGCCAGCAGCCAAGATATCTCAGGTGATGAAAAACTGTTTTTT. Its translation is CASSQDISGDEKLFF.

The V call is TRBV4-3, the J call TRBJ2-7; D ambiguous. V was clipped by 0 bases and J by 4 bases, with 13 bases between them. This CDR3 contains 15 residues. Germline-derived CDR1 and CDR2 are LGHNA and YSLEER. CDR3 region: CASSQENDRVYEQYF. The CDR3 DNA is TGCGCCAGCAGCCAAGAGAACGATCGGGTGTACGAGCAGTACTTC.

V is TRBV9 and J is TRBJ1-2; TRBD1 matches 7 bases. This CDR3 spans 15 amino acids. Germline V gene sequence: CDR1 SGDLS, CDR2 YYNGEE. Germline trimming cut 3 bases from V and 5 bases from J; bases unmatched to any gene: 10. CDR3 loop: CASSAPGQQGYGYTF. The CDR3 DNA follows: TGTGCCAGCAGCGCACCGGGACAGCAAGGATATGGCTACACCTTC.

Worth noting for this clone: At the DNA level, this CDR3 is encoded by other sequences in the same sample as well. V and J are TRBV6-5 and TRBJ2-7; 14 bases align to TRBD2. CDR3 length equals 15 residues. Germline CDR1 and CDR2: MNHEY and SVGAGI. The trim removed 5 bases at V and 2 bases at J, leaving 2 bases unmatched. In DNA, the CDR3 is TGTGCCAGCAGTCGGGGACTAGCGGGGGCCTACGAGCAGTACTTC. Amino acids: CASSRGLAGAYEQYF.

The J gene is TRBJ2-2, the V gene TRBV9, with D tentatively TRBD1 (5 bases). The germline V gene encodes CDR1 SGDLS and CDR2 YYNGEE. Trimming took 7 bases from V and 0 from J, leaving 10 bases between them. This CDR3 comprises 14 residues. The CDR3, as DNA: TGTGCCAGCCGGCGACAGTCGAACACCGGGGAGCTGTTTTTT. It codes for CASRRQSNTGELFF.

This chain joins TRBV18 and TRBJ2-3, with 7 bases lining up with TRBD1. The CDR3 runs to 14 residues. Germline CDR1 and CDR2: KGHSH and LQKENI. The V and J ends lost 10 bases and 4 bases, in that order; junction bases with no gene match: 11. This CDR3 reads CATSKGAPSDTQYF. In DNA, the CDR3 is TGTGCCACTTCTAAGGGGGCCCCCTCAGATACGCAGTATTTT.

The chain couples TRBV5-1 to TRBJ2-2; 8 nucleotides align to TRBD1. The CDR3 contains 16 residues. Germline lookup yields CDR1 SGHRS and CDR2 YFSETQ. Unmatched junction bases numbered 9, after V lost 1 base and J lost 7 bases. CDR3 sequence: CASSLSADRVGGELFF. The DNA for the CDR3 is TGCGCCAGCAGCTTGTCTGCGGACAGGGTAGGCGGGGAGCTGTTTTTT.

The chain has TRBV28 and TRBJ2-1; D is undetermined. This CDR3 region has 12 residues. Germline CDR1 MDHEN, CDR2 SYDVKM. V was cut by 8 bases and J by 3 bases, with 8 bases left in between. Written as DNA, the CDR3 is TGTGCCAGCTCTCGGGTCTACAATGAGCAGTTCTTC. Protein product: CASSRVYNEQFF. Variable domain in full (rest from reference TRBV28 and TRBJ2-1): DVKVTQSSRYLVKRTGEKVFLECVQDMDHENMFWYRQDPGLGLRLIYFSYDVKMKEKGDIPEGYSVSREKKERFSLILESASTNQTSMYLCASSRVYNEQFFGPGTRLTVL.

This rearrangement joins TRBV6-5 to TRBJ1-2, with a possible D match to TRBD1 (6 bases). This CDR3 contains 15 residues. CDR1 and CDR2 from the germline V gene are MNHEY and SVGAGI. The V end lost 8 bases, the J end lost 4 bases, and 20 bases lay between the germline ends. CDR3 sequence reads: CASVFDRLGGYGYTF. The CDR3 DNA reads TGTGCCAGCGTTTTTGACAGGTTAGGAGGCTATGGCTACACCTTC.

V usage is TRBV7-3 and J usage is TRBJ1-2; no firm D call. Trimming stripped 4 bases from V and 2 bases from J, with 14 bases between. The CDR3 is 15 residues long. The germline V gene has CDR1 SGHTA and CDR2 FQGTGA. The CDR3 is CASSSSRLINYGYTF. The CDR3 nucleotides read TGTGCCAGCAGCTCCTCACGACTTATCAACTATGGCTACACCTTC.

Concerning this clone itself: Other DNA sequences from this sample encode an identical CDR3 as well. The chain employs TRBV18 and TRBJ1-1; 9 bases fit TRBD1. The CDR3 loop spans 14 amino acids. Germline lookup yields CDR1 KGHSH and CDR2 LQKENI. The trim removed 2 bases at V and 4 bases at J, leaving 2 bases unmatched. CDR3 in DNA: TGTGCCAGCTCACCAGTGACAGGGGGCACTGAAGCTTTCTTT. Protein: CASSPVTGGTEAFF.

V usage is TRBV27 and J usage is TRBJ2-1; 7 bases line up with TRBD1. Looked up from germline, CDR1 is MNHEY and CDR2 is SMNVEV (reference sequence). The CDR3 length is 14 residues. With 5 bases clipped from V and 5 bases from J, the junction kept 6 bases outside the gene matches. In nucleotides, the CDR3 is TGTGCCAGCAGTCTTAGGGACAGTAACAATGAGCAGTTCTTC. It codes for CASSLRDSNNEQFF.

The CDR3 DNA follows: TGCGCCAGCAGCTTGGGGAGTGCTGCTAACTATGGCTACACCTTC. It translates to CASSLGSAANYGYTF. This chain connects TRBV5-1 to TRBJ1-2, with D unclear. The CDR3 runs to 15 residues. V dropped 0 bases and J dropped 0 bases, with 9 bases sitting between them. Germline values: CDR1 SGHRS, CDR2 YFSETQ.

This clone was seen only once. The chain combines TRBV14 with TRBJ2-7; D possibly corresponds to TRBD1 (6 bases). The V end lost 3 bases, the J end lost 5 bases, and 11 bases lay between the germline ends. CDR1 and CDR2 from the germline V gene are SGHDN and FVKESK. The CDR3 extends over 13 amino acids. The CDR3 DNA reads TGTGCCAGCAGCCATACAGGGCTGCACGAGCAGTACTTC. It codes for CASSHTGLHEQYF.

The rearrangement joins TRBV7-3 to TRBJ2-1; 9 nucleotides line up with TRBD2. Germline assignment: CDR1 SGHTA and CDR2 FQGTGA. The trim removed 5 bases at V and 8 bases at J, leaving 10 bases unmatched. This CDR3 is built from 15 residues. The CDR3 here is CASSTRASGIDEQFF. CDR3 coding DNA: TGTGCCAGCAGCACCCGGGCTAGCGGGATCGATGAGCAGTTCTTC.

V usage is TRBV28 and J usage is TRBJ2-7, with D tentatively TRBD2 (6 bases). The germline V gene has CDR1 MDHEN and CDR2 SYDVKM. Trimming left V 8 bases short and J 7 bases short, with 15 bases between. This CDR3 comprises 12 residues. This CDR3 reads CASGGRVGEQYF. The CDR3 DNA follows: TGTGCCAGCGGAGGGAGAGTGGGAGAGCAGTACTTC.

A few counts support this clone. The genes are TRBV4-2 and TRBJ2-7, with D uncertain. V lost 4 bases to trimming and J lost 2 bases, with 15 bases between them. From germline, CDR1 is LGHNA and CDR2 YNFKEQ. The CDR3 extends over 15 amino acids. As DNA, the CDR3 is TGTGCCAGCAGCCTGGAGCTCAGCGCAACCTACGAGCAGTACTTC. It specifies CASSLELSATYEQYF.

CDR3 DNA sequence: TGTGCCAGTAGCCGTAACCTAAATGAAAAACTGTTTTTT. It specifies CASSRNLNEKLFF. This chain links TRBV19 with TRBJ1-4; D remains unclear. V was cut by 6 bases and J by 5 bases, with 10 bases left in between. Germline values: CDR1 LNHDA, CDR2 SQIVND (reference sequence). CDR3 length equals 13 residues.

This sequence joins TRBV5-1 and TRBJ1-1, with D possibly TRBD1 on 6 matching bases. This CDR3 spans 14 amino acids. The V and J ends lost 4 bases and 1 base respectively, with 11 bases between them. The V gene's germline CDR1 is SGHRS and CDR2 YFSETQ. CDR3 loop: CASSRQAGNTEAFF. The CDR3 region has the DNA TGCGCCAGCAGCAGACAGGCGGGGAACACTGAAGCTTTCTTT. Based on the CDR3 plus reference TRBV5-1 and TRBJ1-1, the full variable domain is KAGVTQTPRYLIKTRGQQVTLSCSPISGHRSVSWYQQTPGQGLQFLFEYFSETQRNKGNFPGRFSGRQFSNSRSEMNVSTLELGDSALYLCASSRQAGNTEAFFGQGTRLTVV.

In this sample, this clone turned up many times. The chain links TRBV10-2 to TRBJ2-7; weak D call: TRBD1 (6 bases). Germline V gene data show CDR1 as WSHSY and CDR2 as SAAADI. V lost 6 bases and J 7 bases, leaving 13 bases between the germline ends. The CDR3 extends over 12 amino acids. CDR3 coding DNA: TGCGCCAGCAGGGTACAGGGATTGGAGCAGTACTTC. Protein product: CASRVQGLEQYF.

This rearrangement joins TRBV4-2 to TRBJ1-1; D might be TRBD1 (6 bases). This CDR3 spans 15 amino acids. CDR1 is LGHNA and CDR2 is YNFKEQ in the germline V gene. V was cut by 0 bases and J by 1 base, with 9 bases left in between. The CDR3 DNA follows: TGTGCCAGCAGCCAAGAGGGACATTCGAACACTGAAGCTTTCTTT. Translated: CASSQEGHSNTEAFF.

This clone was seen just once. The chain has TRBV6-6 and TRBJ2-7, with 7 nucleotides matching TRBD2. The CDR3 has 13 residues. CDR1 and CDR2 from the germline V gene are MNHNY and SVGAGI (reference sequence). The ends lost 6 bases at V and 1 base at J; junction bases unmatched: 3. CDR3 sequence: CASRLAQSYEQYF. CDR3 DNA sequence: TGTGCCAGCAGACTAGCGCAATCCTACGAGCAGTACTTC.

The count of this clone is one. The J gene is TRBJ2-3, the V gene TRBV13; weak D call: TRBD2 (6 bases). This CDR3 is 14 amino acids long. Per the germline V gene, CDR1 is PRHDT and CDR2 is FYEKMQ (reference sequence). V was clipped by 5 bases and J by 2 bases, with 11 bases between them. CDR3 DNA sequence: TGTGCCAGCAGCCTTAGCGGAAACACAGATACGCAGTATTTT. Amino acids: CASSLSGNTDTQYF.

V usage is TRBV3-1 (or the pseudogene TRBV3-2) and J usage is TRBJ1-1; 10 bases align to TRBD1. Trimming at V came to 1 base and at J to 1 base, leaving 0 bases not matched to a gene. Germline V CDR1 and CDR2: LGHDT, YNNKEL (reference sequence). The CDR3 extends over 15 amino acids. The CDR3 DNA reads as TGTGCCAGCAGCCAAGGGGACAGGGGGAACACTGAAGCTTTCTTT. It yields the protein CASSQGDRGNTEAFF.

The chain employs TRBV3-1 (or the pseudogene TRBV3-2) and TRBJ1-4; maybe TRBD1 (5 bases). This CDR3 is built from 15 residues. From germline, CDR1 is LGHDT and CDR2 YNNKEL (reference sequence). Trimming took off 2 bases at V and 5 bases at J, with 12 bases between the two ends. As DNA, the CDR3 is TGTGCCAGCAGCCAACCCGGGACTCCCAATGAAAAACTGTTTTTT. Translation: CASSQPGTPNEKLFF.

V usage is TRBV9 and J usage is TRBJ1-1; D perhaps matches TRBD1 (6 bases). Deletions cut 3 bases from V and 4 bases from J, with 19 bases between. The germline CDR1 and CDR2 sequences are SGDLS and YYNGEE. This CDR3 comprises 16 residues. The DNA for the CDR3 is TGTGCCAGCAGCGCTCATCGGGGGGCTACTCGCACTGAAGCTTTCTTT. Translated: CASSAHRGATRTEAFF.

The chain recombines TRBV5-1 with TRBJ2-5; D gene uncertain. V lost 1 base and J lost 4, with 8 bases in between. The germline CDR1 and CDR2 sequences are SGHRS and YFSETQ. CDR3 length: 13 residues. CDR3 DNA: TGCGCCAGCAGCTTGATATTCTTAGAGACCCAGTACTTC. This codes for CASSLIFLETQYF.

J is TRBJ2-5 and V is TRBV28; TRBD2 agrees at 7 bases. The CDR3 sequence is 13 residues long. Germline assignment: CDR1 MDHEN and CDR2 SYDVKM. V lost 3 bases to trimming and J lost 5 bases; unmatched junction nucleotides: 3. The CDR3 nucleotides read TGTGCCAGCAGTTTCGGGGGGAGGGAGACCCAGTACTTC. Protein product: CASSFGGRETQYF.

This clone showed up many times. This chain joins TRBV18 and TRBJ1-2; 9 nucleotides match TRBD1. The germline V gene encodes CDR1 KGHSH and CDR2 LQKENI. This CDR3 has 17 residues. The V gene end was trimmed by 4 bases and the J gene end by 4 bases; junction bases not matched to a gene: 13. The chain's CDR3 is CASSQQQDRGLLYGYTF. DNA of the CDR3: TGTGCCAGCTCACAGCAGCAGGACAGGGGACTTCTCTATGGCTACACCTTC.